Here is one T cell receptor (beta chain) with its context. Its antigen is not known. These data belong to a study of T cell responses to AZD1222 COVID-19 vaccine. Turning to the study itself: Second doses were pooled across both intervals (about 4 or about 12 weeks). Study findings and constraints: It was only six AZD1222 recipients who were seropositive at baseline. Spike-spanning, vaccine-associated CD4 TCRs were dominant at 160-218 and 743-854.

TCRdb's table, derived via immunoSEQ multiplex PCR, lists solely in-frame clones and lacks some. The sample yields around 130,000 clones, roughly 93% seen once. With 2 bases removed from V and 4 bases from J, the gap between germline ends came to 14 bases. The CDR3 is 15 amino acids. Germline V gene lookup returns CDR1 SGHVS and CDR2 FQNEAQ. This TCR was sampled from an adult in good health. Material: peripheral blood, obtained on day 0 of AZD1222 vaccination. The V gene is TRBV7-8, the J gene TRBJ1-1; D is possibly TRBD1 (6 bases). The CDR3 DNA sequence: TGTGCCAGCAGCTTAAAGGGGGGGGAGCGCACTGAAGCTTTCTTT. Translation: CASSLKGGERTEAFF.